This T cell receptor (beta chain) was identified in a study of vaccination and CD4 T cells after COVID-19. Study-level points and caveats: Spike mono-reactive status applied to 304 of 307 vaccine-specific clones in convalescent patients. It was observed that, in convalescent patients, a median roughly 85% of reactive clones arose only post-vaccination.

This CDR3 comprises 13 residues. TCRdb re-analysed the PCR reads in MiXCR, keeping a single row per CDR3 protein. The sample lists fewer than 20,000 distinct CDR3 sequences; around two thirds were seen once. As concerns this clonotype: As yet, its antigen is unknown.

The origin of this receptor is a human donor who had recovered from COVID-19. The sample in question was CD4+ T cells from blood, obtained after SARS-CoV-2 vaccination. The chain couples TRBV1 to TRBJ2-5; the table's D gene call, TRBD1, was not cross checked with the DNA. TRBV1 represents a pseudogene. The CDR3 is CTSSRLGAETQYF. The CDR3 DNA reads as TGCACCAGCAGCCGACTAGGCGCCGAGACCCAGTACTTC.